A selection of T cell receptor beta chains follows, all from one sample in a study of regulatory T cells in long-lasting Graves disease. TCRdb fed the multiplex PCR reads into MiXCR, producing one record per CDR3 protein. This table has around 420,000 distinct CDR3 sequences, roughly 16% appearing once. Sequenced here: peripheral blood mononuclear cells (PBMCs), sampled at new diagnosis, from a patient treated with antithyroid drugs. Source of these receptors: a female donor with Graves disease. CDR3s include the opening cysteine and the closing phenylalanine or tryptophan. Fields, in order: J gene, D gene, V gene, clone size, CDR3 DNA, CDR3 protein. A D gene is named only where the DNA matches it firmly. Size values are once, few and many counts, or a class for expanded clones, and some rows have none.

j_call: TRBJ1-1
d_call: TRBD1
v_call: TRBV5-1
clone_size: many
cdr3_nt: TGTGCCAGCAGCTTGCTGGGACAGGGCGGCACTGAAGCTTTCTTT
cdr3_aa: CASSLLGQGGTEAFF

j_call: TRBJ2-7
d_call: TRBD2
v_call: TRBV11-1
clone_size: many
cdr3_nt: TGTGCCAGCAGCTTAGCGGTGCGGGGGGCAGTGATGGACGAGCAGTACTTC
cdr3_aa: CASSLAVRGAVMDEQYF

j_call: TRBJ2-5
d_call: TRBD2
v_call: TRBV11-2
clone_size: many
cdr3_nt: TGTGCCAGCAGCCCCCGCCTAGCGGGGATACAAGAGACCCAGTACTTC
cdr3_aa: CASSPRLAGIQETQYF

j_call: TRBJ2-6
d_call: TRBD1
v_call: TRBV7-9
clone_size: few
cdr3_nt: TGTGCCAGCAGCCCAGTGGGACAGGGGGCGCCTGGGGCCAACGTCCTGACTTTC
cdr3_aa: CASSPVGQGAPGANVLTF

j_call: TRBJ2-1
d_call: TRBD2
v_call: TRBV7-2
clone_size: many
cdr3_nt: TGTGCCAGCAGCTACCACGCTAGCGGTACCTACAATGAGCAGTTCTTC
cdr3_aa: CASSYHASGTYNEQFF

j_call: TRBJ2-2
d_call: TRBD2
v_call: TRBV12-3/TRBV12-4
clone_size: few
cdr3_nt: TGTGCCAGCAGTTTCTTCCCTTCTTTAGGCGGGAGGGATACCGGGGAGCTGTTTTTT
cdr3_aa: CASSFFPSLGGRDTGELFF

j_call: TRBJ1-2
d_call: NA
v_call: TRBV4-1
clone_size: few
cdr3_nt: TGCGCCAGCAGCCAAGATAATACAGGGACCGGAGGGGGCTACACCTTC
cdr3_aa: CASSQDNTGTGGGYTF

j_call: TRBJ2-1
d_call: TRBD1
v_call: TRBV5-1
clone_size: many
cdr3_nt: TGCGCCAGCAGCTCCATGACAGGGCACCCACCCAATGAGCAGTTCTTC
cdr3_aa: CASSSMTGHPPNEQFF

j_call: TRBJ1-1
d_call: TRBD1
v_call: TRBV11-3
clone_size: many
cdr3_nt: TGTGCCAGACAGGGGGCAGCTTTCTTT
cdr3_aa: CARQGAAFF

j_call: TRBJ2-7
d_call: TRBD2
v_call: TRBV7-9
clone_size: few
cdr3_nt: TGTGCCAGCAGCTCTACGGCTAGCGGGGGACTCTACGAGCAGTACTTC
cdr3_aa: CASSSTASGGLYEQYF

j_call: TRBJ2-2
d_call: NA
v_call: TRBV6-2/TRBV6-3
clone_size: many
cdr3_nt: TGTGCCAGCAGTTATGGTACTTACACCGGGGAGCTGTTTTTT
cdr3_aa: CASSYGTYTGELFF

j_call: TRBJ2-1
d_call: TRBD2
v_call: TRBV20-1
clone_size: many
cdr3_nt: TGCAGTGCTAGCCCCGTACTAGCGGGGGGGCATGGTGAGCAGTTCTTC
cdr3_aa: CSASPVLAGGHGEQFF

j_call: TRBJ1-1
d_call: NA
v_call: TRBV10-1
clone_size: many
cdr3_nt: TGCGCCAGCAGTGAATTTACAGGAAGGGCTGAAGCTTTCTTT
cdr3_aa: CASSEFTGRAEAFF

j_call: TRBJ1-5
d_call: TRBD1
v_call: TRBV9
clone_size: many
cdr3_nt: TGTGCCAGCAGAGGCGGTGGGACAGGGCTGCCAAGCAATCAGCCCCAGCATTTT
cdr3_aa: CASRGGGTGLPSNQPQHF

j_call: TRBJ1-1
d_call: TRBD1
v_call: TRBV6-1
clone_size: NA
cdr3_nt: TGTGCCAGCATCCGGACAGGACTGAACACTGAAGCTTTCTTT
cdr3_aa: CASIRTGLNTEAFF

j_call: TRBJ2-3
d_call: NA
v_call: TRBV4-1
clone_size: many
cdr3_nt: TGCGCCAGCAGCCAAGACTCTTTGGGTCTTCATGCAGATACGCAGTATTTT
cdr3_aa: CASSQDSLGLHADTQYF

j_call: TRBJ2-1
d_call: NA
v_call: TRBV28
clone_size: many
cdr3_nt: TGTGCCAGCCACGGGACCCCGGTCGTCAATGAGCAGTTCTTC
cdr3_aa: CASHGTPVVNEQFF

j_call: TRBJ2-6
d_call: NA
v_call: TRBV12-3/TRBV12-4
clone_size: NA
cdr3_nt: TGTGCCAGCAGTTTTGGCGAATCTGGGGCCAACGTCCTGACTTTC
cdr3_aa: CASSFGESGANVLTF

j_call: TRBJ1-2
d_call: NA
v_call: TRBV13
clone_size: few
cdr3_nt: TGTGCCAGCGGCCGGGGGCTAGGGGGCTACACCTTC
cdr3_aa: CASGRGLGGYTF

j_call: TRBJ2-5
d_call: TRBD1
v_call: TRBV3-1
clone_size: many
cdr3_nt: TGTGCCAGCAGCCAAGATCAGACAGGGCGATCGGAGACCCAGTACTTC
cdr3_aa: CASSQDQTGRSETQYF

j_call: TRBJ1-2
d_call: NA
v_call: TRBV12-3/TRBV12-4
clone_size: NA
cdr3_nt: TGTGCCAGCAGTTTAGTTGCAGTAAACTATGGCTACACCTTC
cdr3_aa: CASSLVAVNYGYTF

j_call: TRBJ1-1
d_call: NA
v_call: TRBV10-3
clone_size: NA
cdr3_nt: TGTGCCATCAGCAATGGACAGCTGAACACTGATGCTTTCTTT
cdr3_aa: CAISNGQLNTDAFF

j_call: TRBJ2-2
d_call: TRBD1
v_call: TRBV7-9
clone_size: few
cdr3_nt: TGTGCCAGCAGCTGGCAGACAGGGTACACCGGGGAGCTGTTTTTT
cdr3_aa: CASSWQTGYTGELFF

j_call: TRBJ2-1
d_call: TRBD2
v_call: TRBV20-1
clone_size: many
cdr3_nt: TGCAGTGCTCCCCCCCGAGGGGGCGGGGGGGTCTACAATGAGCAGTTCTTC
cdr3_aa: CSAPPRGGGGVYNEQFF

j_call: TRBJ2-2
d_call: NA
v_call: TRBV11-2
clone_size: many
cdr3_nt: TGTGCCAGCAGCTTGAGGGGGAGTTTTATTACCGGGGAGCTGTTTTTT
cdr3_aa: CASSLRGSFITGELFF

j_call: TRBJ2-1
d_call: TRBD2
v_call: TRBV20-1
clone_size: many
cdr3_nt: TGCAGTGCCTCTCTCCCTCGAGCGGGGGGGTTAGATGAGCAGTTCTTC
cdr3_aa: CSASLPRAGGLDEQFF

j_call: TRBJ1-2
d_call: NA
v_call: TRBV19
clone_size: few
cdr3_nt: TGTGCCAGTACCCCGTTCGGTCAGCTCCGTGGCTACACCTTC
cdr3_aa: CASTPFGQLRGYTF

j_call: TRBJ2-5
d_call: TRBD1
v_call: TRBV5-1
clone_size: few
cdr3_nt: TGCGCCAGCAGCTGGAGACAGGGGGAAGAGACCCAGTACTTC
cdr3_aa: CASSWRQGEETQYF

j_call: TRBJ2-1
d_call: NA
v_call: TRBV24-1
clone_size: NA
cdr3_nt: TGTGCCACCAGCTTACCCGGTCTCCCTAACAATGAGCAGTTCTTC
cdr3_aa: CATSLPGLPNNEQFF

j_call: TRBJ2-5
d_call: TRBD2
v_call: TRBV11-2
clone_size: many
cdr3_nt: TGTGCCAGCAGCTCCCGTACTAGCGGGGGGGCGGGGCTGTTGAAGACCCAGTACTTC
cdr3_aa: CASSSRTSGGAGLLKTQYF

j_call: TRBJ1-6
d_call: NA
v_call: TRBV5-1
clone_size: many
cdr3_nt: TGCGCCAGCAGCTGGCGGGACGGGGGCTTTAATTCACCCCTCCACTTT
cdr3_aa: CASSWRDGGFNSPLHF

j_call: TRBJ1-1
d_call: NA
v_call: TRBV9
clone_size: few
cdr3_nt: TGTGCCAGCAGCGTAGCTGGGGGGGGCACTGAAGCTTTCTTT
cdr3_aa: CASSVAGGGTEAFF

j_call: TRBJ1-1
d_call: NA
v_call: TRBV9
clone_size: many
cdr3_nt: TGTGCCAGCAGCCACCCCGGGGAGGGACCGAACACTGAAGCTTTCTTT
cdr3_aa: CASSHPGEGPNTEAFF

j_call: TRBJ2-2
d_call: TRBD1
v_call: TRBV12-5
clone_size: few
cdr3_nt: TGTGCTAGTGGTCCACCTCCGGGACAGGGGGTCGGGGAGCTGTTTTTT
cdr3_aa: CASGPPPGQGVGELFF

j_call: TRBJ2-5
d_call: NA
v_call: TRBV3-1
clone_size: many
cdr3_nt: TGTGCCTCCGGGACACAAGAGACCCAGTACTTC
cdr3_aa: CASGTQETQYF

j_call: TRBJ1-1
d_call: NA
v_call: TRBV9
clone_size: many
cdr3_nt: TGTGCCAGCAGCGTAGACTGGTCCCCCTGGGGCACTGAAGCTTTCTTT
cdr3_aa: CASSVDWSPWGTEAFF

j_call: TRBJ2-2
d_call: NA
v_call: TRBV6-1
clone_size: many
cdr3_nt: TGTGCCAGCAGAGGGGGGACCGGGGAGCTGTTTTTT
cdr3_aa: CASRGGTGELFF

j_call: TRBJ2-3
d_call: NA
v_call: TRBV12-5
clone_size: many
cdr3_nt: TGTGCTAGTGGTGGGACACTCACAGATACGCAGTATTTT
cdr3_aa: CASGGTLTDTQYF

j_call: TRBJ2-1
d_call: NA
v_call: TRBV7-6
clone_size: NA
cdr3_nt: TGTGCCAGCAGCTTAGCGACGGGCCGCTTAATAGGTGAGCAGTTCTTC
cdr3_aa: CASSLATGRLIGEQFF